This TCR beta chain was sequenced for a study of human T cells and chemical hapten exposure. Library preparation tagged each individual cDNA molecule with a unique molecular identifier. TCRdb used MiXCR to reprocess the RACE reads, holding one entry per CDR3 protein. Seen here are about 97,000 distinct CDR3 sequences, 25% to 35% observed once, and the top ten hold around 10%. V lost 6 bases, J lost 0 bases, and 7 bases stayed unmatched. The CDR3 consists of 17 residues. Per germline, CDR1 MDHEN and CDR2 SYDVKM. Sample time point: patch test 3, about 24 weeks after DPC sensitization. Treatment meaning: therapeutic diphenylcyclopropenone sensitization with weekly scalp DPC. A few counts support this clonotype.

This TCR was sampled from a man between 40 and 49 years old with alopecia areata. Some clones in this sample may be carry-over from other donors' samples. This chain connects TRBV28 to TRBJ2-6; TRBD1 agrees at 8 bases. The input for sequencing was whole blood, taken in connection with sensitization to the hapten diphenylcyclopropenone (DPC). The CDR3 DNA is TGTGCCAGCAGGGACGGGACAGGCCTCTCTGGGGCCAACGTCCTGACTTTC. Translated: CASRDGTGLSGANVLTF.